This TCR beta chain was sequenced in a study of CD8+CD57+ T cells in acquired aplastic anemia. Study-wide background: The mean DNA yield obtained from sorted CD4+ and CD8+ cells came to 3.2 ug. Reads per healthy sample averaged about 10 million (CD4+) and fewer than 13 million (CD8+).

The sample holds many counts of this clonotype. Its specificity is unknown. V lost 3 bases and J lost 6; bases outside the gene matches: 19. Germline values: CDR1 MNHNS, CDR2 SASEGT. The CDR3 spans 18 residues. It was genomic DNA that served as the template for profiling TCR beta VDJ and CDR3. TCRdb recomputed calls from the reads with MiXCR, one row per CDR3 protein. The table has 75,000 to 90,000 distinct CDR3 sequences, more than 40% seen once. Broader study findings: The same twenty-nine CD8+ CDR3 sequences occurred in patients and in controls. Patients and controls had CD8+ Simpson's diversity values that were not significantly distinct.

This TCR came from a human donor in good health, serving as a control. Sample: sorted CD4+, CD8+, or CD8+CD57+ T cells (not recorded which) from PBMCs. The chain couples TRBV6-1 to TRBJ1-2, with 7 bases aligning to TRBD1. CDR3 sequence: CASSDTIINYRGGNGYTF. The CDR3, as DNA: TGTGCCAGCAGTGATACCATCATTAACTACAGGGGAGGGAATGGCTACACCTTC.